The next 8 T cell receptor beta chains were all read from a single sample in a study of cytomegalovirus exposure and HLA in healthy donors. The PCR ran on 60 Vbeta and 13 Jbeta primers. TCRdb's table, derived via immunoSEQ multiplex PCR, lists solely in-frame clones and lacks some. The data contain roughly 180,000 clones, approximately 79% of them singletons. The sample comprised PBMCs. The receptors derive from a girl aged 5-17 years in good health and CMV-seropositive.

This clone came up a few times. V is TRBV16 and J is TRBJ2-5, with a tentative D call TRBD2 (7 bases). This CDR3 contains 14 residues. Germline V CDR1 and CDR2: KGHSY, FQNENV. Trimming took off 7 bases at V and 5 bases at J, with 17 bases between the two ends. The CDR3 DNA reads as TGTGCCAGCAACCTCCCGGGGGGCGGTGAGACCCAGTACTTC. It translates to CASNLPGGGETQYF.

The J gene is TRBJ2-5, the V gene TRBV30; D is uncertain. From germline, CDR1 is GTSNPN and CDR2 SVGIG (reference sequence). Trimming cost V 2 bases and J 2 bases, with 9 bases left between them. The CDR3 is made up of 13 amino acids. The CDR3 loop reads CAWSRRLQETQYF. The CDR3 DNA is TGTGCCTGGAGTCGCAGGCTACAAGAGACCCAGTACTTC.

The chain combines TRBV6-1 with TRBJ2-4; D is possibly TRBD2 (5 bases). The germline CDR1 and CDR2 sequences are MNHNS and SASEGT. V lost 3 bases, J lost 0 bases, and 9 bases lay in between. CDR3 size: 15 residues. CDR3 sequence reads: CASSDLGLAKNIQYF. CDR3 sequence (DNA): TGTGCCAGCAGTGACCTAGGACTAGCCAAAAACATTCAGTACTTC.

This sequence joins TRBV11-2 and TRBJ2-7, with D unresolved. CDR1 is SGHAT, CDR2 FQNNGV, per germline. V was cut by 7 bases and J by 0 bases, with 10 bases left in between. The CDR3 has 13 amino acids. CDR3 region: CASNDLSSYEQYF. The CDR3 region has the DNA TGTGCCAGCAACGACTTGAGCTCCTACGAGCAGTACTTC.

The rearrangement joins TRBV11-2 to TRBJ2-3, with D possibly TRBD2 on 5 matching bases. The germline V gene encodes CDR1 SGHAT and CDR2 FQNNGV. Trimming removed 2 bases at V and 6 bases at J, with 12 bases between. This CDR3 spans 14 amino acids. This CDR3 reads CASSLLPSPDTQYF. CDR3 sequence (DNA): TGTGCCAGCAGCTTACTTCCTAGCCCCGATACGCAGTATTTT.

The rearrangement uses TRBV7-6 and TRBJ2-7, with 8 bases aligning to TRBD2. CDR1 and CDR2 from the germline V gene are SGHVS and FNYEAQ. The CDR3 consists of 14 residues. The J segment lost 4 bases and the V segment lost 1 base, leaving 3 bases of the junction unmatched. DNA for the CDR3: TGTGCCAGCAGCTTAGACAGCGGGGGATACGAGCAGTACTTC. Translating gives CASSLDSGGYEQYF.

This sequence joins TRBV7-2 and TRBJ2-3; 8 nucleotides match TRBD2. V lost 5 bases, J lost 3 bases, and 4 bases stayed unmatched. The germline V gene has CDR1 SGHTA and CDR2 FQGNSA. The CDR3 runs 14 residues. CDR3 sequence: CASSISGGTDTQYF. The CDR3 nucleotides are TGTGCCAGCAGCATCAGCGGGGGAACAGATACGCAGTATTTT.

J is TRBJ2-7 and V is TRBV19, with a possible D match to TRBD1 (5 bases). There are 13 residues in the CDR3. Germline values: CDR1 LNHDA, CDR2 SQIVND (reference sequence). V was clipped by 9 bases and J by 5 bases, with 17 bases between them. CDR3 sequence: CASAIQEANEQYF. CDR3 in DNA: TGTGCCAGCGCAATACAGGAAGCCAACGAGCAGTACTTC.